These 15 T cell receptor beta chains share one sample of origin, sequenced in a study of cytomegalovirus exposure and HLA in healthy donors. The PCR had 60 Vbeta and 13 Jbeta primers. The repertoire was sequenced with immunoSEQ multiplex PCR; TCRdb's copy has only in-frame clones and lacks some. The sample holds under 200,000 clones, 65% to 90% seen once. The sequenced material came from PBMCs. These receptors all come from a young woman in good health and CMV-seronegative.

In nucleotides, the CDR3 is TGCGCCAGCAGCCGTCGACTAGCGGGGCCTCAAGAGACCCAGTACTTC. The encoded protein is CASSRRLAGPQETQYF. J is TRBJ2-5 and V is TRBV5-1; 11 positions match TRBD2. The CDR3 contains 16 residues. The J segment lost 2 bases and the V segment lost 4 bases, leaving 7 bases of the junction unmatched. CDR1 is SGHRS and CDR2 is YFSETQ in the germline V gene.

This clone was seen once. This CDR3 reads CSVRDRKNYGYTF. The CDR3 coding sequence is TGCAGCGTTAGGGACAGGAAAAACTATGGCTACACCTTC. The chain has TRBV29-1 and TRBJ1-2; 8 bases map to TRBD1. Trimming at V came to 5 bases and at J to 2 bases, leaving 4 bases not matched to a gene. CDR3 length: 13 amino acids. Germline lookup yields CDR1 SQVTM and CDR2 ANQGSEA.

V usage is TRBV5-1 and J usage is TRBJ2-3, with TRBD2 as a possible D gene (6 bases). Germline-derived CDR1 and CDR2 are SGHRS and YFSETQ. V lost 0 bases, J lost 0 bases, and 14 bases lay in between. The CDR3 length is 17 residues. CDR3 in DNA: TGCGCCAGCAGCTTGGTTAGGGGACTGACTAGCACAGATACGCAGTATTTT. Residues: CASSLVRGLTSTDTQYF.

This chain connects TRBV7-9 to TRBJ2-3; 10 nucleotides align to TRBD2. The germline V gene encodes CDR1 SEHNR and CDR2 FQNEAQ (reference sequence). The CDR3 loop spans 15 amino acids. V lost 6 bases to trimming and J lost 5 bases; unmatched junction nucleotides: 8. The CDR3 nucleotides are TGTGCCAGCAGTGAAGCGGGAGGGCATGAAGATACGCAGTATTTT. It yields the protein CASSEAGGHEDTQYF.

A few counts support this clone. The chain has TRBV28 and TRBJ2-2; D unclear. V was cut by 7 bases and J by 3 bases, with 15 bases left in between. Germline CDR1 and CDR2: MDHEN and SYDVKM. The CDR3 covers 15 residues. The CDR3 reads CASNPGRRDTGELFF. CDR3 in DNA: TGTGCCAGCAATCCAGGTCGACGCGACACCGGGGAGCTGTTTTTT.

In DNA, the CDR3 is TGTGCCAGTAGTATCAGGGTCGGTCCCAATCAGCCCCAGCATTTT. Translating gives CASSIRVGPNQPQHF. The V call is TRBV19, the J call TRBJ1-5, with D possibly being TRBD1 (5 bases). Looked up from germline, CDR1 is LNHDA and CDR2 is SQIVND (reference sequence). Trimming removed 3 bases from V and 3 bases from J, with 12 bases in between. The CDR3 length is 15 residues.

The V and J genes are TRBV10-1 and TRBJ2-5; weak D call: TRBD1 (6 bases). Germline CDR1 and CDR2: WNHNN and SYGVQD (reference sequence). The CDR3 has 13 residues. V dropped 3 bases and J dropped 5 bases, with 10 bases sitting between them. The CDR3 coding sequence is TGCGCCAGCAGTGACGCAGGGGTGGAGACCCAGTACTTC. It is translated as CASSDAGVETQYF.

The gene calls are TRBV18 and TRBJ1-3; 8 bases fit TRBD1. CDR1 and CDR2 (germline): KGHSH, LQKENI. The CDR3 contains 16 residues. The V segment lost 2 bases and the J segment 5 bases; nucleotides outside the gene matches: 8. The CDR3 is CASSPSGTGTRNTIYF. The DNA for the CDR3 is TGTGCCAGCTCACCAAGCGGGACAGGTACACGAAACACCATATATTTT.

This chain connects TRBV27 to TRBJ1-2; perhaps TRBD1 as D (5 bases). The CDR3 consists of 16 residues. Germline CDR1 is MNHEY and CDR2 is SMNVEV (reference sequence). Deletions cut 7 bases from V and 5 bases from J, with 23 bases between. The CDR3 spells CASKGFGGGAGYGYTF. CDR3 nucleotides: TGTGCCAGCAAGGGCTTCGGAGGTGGGGCGGGGTATGGCTACACCTTC.

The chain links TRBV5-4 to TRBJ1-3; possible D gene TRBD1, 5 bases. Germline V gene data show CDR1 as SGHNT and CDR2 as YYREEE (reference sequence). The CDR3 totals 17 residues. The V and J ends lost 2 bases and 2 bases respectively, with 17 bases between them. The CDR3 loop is CASSLGAVLGAGNTIYF. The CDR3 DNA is TGTGCCAGCAGCTTAGGGGCCGTCCTTGGGGCTGGAAACACCATATATTTT.

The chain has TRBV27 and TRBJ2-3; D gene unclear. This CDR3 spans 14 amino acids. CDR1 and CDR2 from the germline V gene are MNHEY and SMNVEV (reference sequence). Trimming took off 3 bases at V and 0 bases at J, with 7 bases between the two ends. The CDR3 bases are TGTGCCAGCAGTTTTTGGCCTAGCACAGATACGCAGTATTTT. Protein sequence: CASSFWPSTDTQYF.

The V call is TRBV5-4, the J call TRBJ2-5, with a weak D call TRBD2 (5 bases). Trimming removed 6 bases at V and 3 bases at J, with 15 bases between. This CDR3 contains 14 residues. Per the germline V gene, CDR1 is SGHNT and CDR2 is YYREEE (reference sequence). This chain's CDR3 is CASTSKTTEETQYF. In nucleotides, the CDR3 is TGTGCCAGCACCTCCAAGACTACCGAAGAGACCCAGTACTTC. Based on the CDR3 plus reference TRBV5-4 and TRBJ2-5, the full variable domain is ETGVTQSPTHLIKTRGQQVTLRCSSQSGHNTVSWYQQALGQGPQFIFQYYREEENGRGNFPPRFSGLQFPNYSSELNVNALELDDSALYLCASTSKTTEETQYFGPGTRLLVL.

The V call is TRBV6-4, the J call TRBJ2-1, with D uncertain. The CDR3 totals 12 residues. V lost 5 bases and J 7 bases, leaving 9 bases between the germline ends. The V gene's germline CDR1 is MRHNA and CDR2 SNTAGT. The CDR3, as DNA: TGTGCCAGCAGTACGTACGGGAATGAGCAGTTCTTC. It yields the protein CASSTYGNEQFF.

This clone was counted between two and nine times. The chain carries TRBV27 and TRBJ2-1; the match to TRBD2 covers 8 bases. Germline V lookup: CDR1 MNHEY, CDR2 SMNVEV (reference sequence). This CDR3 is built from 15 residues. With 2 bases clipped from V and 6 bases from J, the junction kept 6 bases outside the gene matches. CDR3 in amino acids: CASSLQAGVRNEQFF. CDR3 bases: TGTGCCAGCAGTTTACAAGCGGGAGTCCGCAATGAGCAGTTCTTC.

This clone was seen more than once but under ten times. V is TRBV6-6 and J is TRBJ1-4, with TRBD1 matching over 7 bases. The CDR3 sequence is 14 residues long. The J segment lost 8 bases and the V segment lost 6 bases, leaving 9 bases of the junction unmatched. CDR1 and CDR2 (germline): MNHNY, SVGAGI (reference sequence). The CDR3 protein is CASRLQGLGEKLFF. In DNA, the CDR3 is TGTGCCAGCAGGCTACAGGGGTTGGGAGAAAAACTGTTTTTT.